These 2 T cell receptor beta chains came from one sample sequenced in a study of metastatic and nonmetastatic thyroid tumors. Each patient came to thyroid surgery without any prior treatment (of any kind). TCRdb re-clonotyped the PCR reads through MiXCR. The sample includes about 33,000 clones, about 18% of them seen just once. Sequenced: blood. The receptors were sampled from a female donor with papillary thyroid cancer or a benign thyroid nodule (not recorded which). Some clones in this sample may be carry-over from other donors' samples.

This clone came up many times. The V and J genes are TRBV4-2 and TRBJ2-5; tentative D call: TRBD2 (7 bases). The CDR3 loop spans 15 amino acids. Germline V CDR1 and CDR2: LGHNA, YNFKEQ. V was clipped by 0 bases and J by 5 bases, with 13 bases between them. CDR3 amino acids: CASSQEVGGPETQYF. The DNA for the CDR3 is TGTGCCAGCAGCCAAGAGGTCGGGGGGCCTGAGACCCAGTACTTC.

The sample holds a few counts of this clone. A much larger clone lies one base from this, so it may be a read error. V is TRBV19 and J is TRBJ2-1; 9 bases map to TRBD2. This CDR3 contains 17 residues. Trimming cost V 0 bases and J 2 bases; bases outside gene matches: 5. Germline CDR1 reads LNHDA; CDR2 reads SQIVND (reference sequence). The CDR3 here is CASSIDSLAGTYNEQFF. The CDR3 bases are TGTGCCAGTAGTATAGATTCCCTAGCGGGGACCTACAATGAGCAGTTCTTC.